One and the same sample provided the 10 T cell receptor beta chains below, sequenced in a study of CD8 T cells in Susac syndrome. Reverse transcription of roughly 0.45 to 1 ug RNA was performed with random hexamers. Each CDR3 protein gets one entry after TCRdb re-called the immunoSEQ multiplex PCR reads with MiXCR. The repertoire holds roughly 100,000 distinct CDR3 sequences, with approximately 95% as singletons. The source material was CD8+ T cells from PBMCs. The receptors were sampled from a human donor with Susac syndrome.

V usage is TRBV6-6 and J usage is TRBJ2-5, with 8 bases aligning to TRBD1. This CDR3 has 13 amino acids. CDR1 MNHNY and CDR2 SVGAGI come from the germline V gene (reference sequence). Trimming at V came to 4 bases and at J to 4 bases, leaving 2 bases not matched to a gene. In nucleotides, the CDR3 is TGTGCCAGCAGTTCCGGACAGGGAGAGACCCAGTACTTC. Amino acids: CASSSGQGETQYF.

The V call is TRBV7-6, the J call TRBJ2-2; unclear D gene. Germline V gene lookup returns CDR1 SGHVS and CDR2 FNYEAQ. There are 15 residues in the CDR3. Trimming cost V 5 bases and J 7 bases, with 17 bases left between them. The CDR3 nucleotides read TGTGCCAGCAGCCCCCCCGCGACCGTTGGCGGGGAGCTGTTTTTT. Encoded protein: CASSPPATVGGELFF.

V usage is TRBV2 and J usage is TRBJ2-1; D is uncertain. Germline CDR1 reads SNHLY; CDR2 reads FYNNEI. Trimming took 4 bases from V and 2 from J, leaving 9 bases between them. CDR3 length equals 14 residues. The CDR3 sequence is CASSVSTAYNEQFF. The CDR3 DNA reads TGTGCCAGCAGTGTGAGCACTGCCTACAATGAGCAGTTCTTC.

The chain carries TRBV3-1 and TRBJ2-7; 9 bases line up with TRBD1. V shed 5 bases, J shed 2 bases, and the junction held 7 bases outside the gene matches. The CDR3 consists of 15 residues. Per the germline V gene, CDR1 is LGHDT and CDR2 is YNNKEL (reference sequence). In DNA form, the CDR3 reads TGTGCCAGCAGCATACCGGGACAGGGAACCTACGAGCAGTACTTC. Amino acids: CASSIPGQGTYEQYF.

The chain links TRBV12-3 or TRBV12-4 to TRBJ1-2, with D unclear. The CDR3 runs 14 residues. V lost 0 bases and J lost 0, with 5 bases in between. CDR3 amino acids: CASSLALANYGYTF. CDR3 DNA sequence: TGTGCCAGCAGTTTAGCGCTAGCTAACTATGGCTACACCTTC.

The chain links TRBV24-1 to TRBJ2-1; 8 bases line up with TRBD1. This CDR3 is 12 amino acids long. Germline V CDR1 and CDR2: KGHDR, SFDVKD. After removal of 9 bases from V and 7 bases from J, the junction contained 4 bases not matched to a gene. The CDR3 sequence is CATGTGGNEQFF. The CDR3 DNA is TGTGCCACCGGGACAGGCGGTAATGAGCAGTTCTTC.

The rearrangement uses TRBV7-9 and TRBJ2-5; 7 bases map to TRBD2. The CDR3 runs 14 residues. Germline-derived CDR1 and CDR2 are SEHNR and FQNEAQ (reference sequence). Trimming at V came to 6 bases and at J to 8 bases, leaving 12 bases not matched to a gene. This CDR3 is CASSRDYPWYTQYF. CDR3 coding DNA: TGTGCCAGCAGTCGGGACTATCCTTGGTATACCCAGTACTTC.

The chain recombines TRBV9 with TRBJ1-2, with D perhaps matching TRBD1 (6 bases). The CDR3 is made up of 13 amino acids. Trimming removed 8 bases from V and 3 bases from J, with 14 bases in between. The V gene's germline CDR1 is SGDLS and CDR2 YYNGEE. The CDR3 region is CASKGDSHYGYTF. CDR3 sequence (DNA): TGTGCCAGTAAGGGGGACTCTCACTATGGCTACACCTTC.

The chain combines TRBV25-1 with TRBJ2-5; D remains ambiguous. The germline CDR1 and CDR2 sequences are MGHDK and SYGVNS. V was shortened by 0 bases and J by 5 bases, with 10 bases between the two germline ends. The CDR3 has 14 residues. CDR3 in amino acids: CASSEYNSRETQYF. The DNA of the CDR3 is TGTGCCAGCAGTGAATATAACTCTCGGGAGACCCAGTACTTC.

The rearrangement links TRBV18 to TRBJ2-5, with TRBD2 matching over 10 bases. The CDR3 has 16 residues. With 3 bases clipped from V and 3 bases from J, the junction kept 7 bases outside the gene matches. Germline V gene lookup returns CDR1 KGHSH and CDR2 LQKENI. As DNA, the CDR3 is TGTGCCAGCTCACCCCGGCGACTAGCGGGTGAAGAGACCCAGTACTTC. It yields the protein CASSPRRLAGEETQYF.